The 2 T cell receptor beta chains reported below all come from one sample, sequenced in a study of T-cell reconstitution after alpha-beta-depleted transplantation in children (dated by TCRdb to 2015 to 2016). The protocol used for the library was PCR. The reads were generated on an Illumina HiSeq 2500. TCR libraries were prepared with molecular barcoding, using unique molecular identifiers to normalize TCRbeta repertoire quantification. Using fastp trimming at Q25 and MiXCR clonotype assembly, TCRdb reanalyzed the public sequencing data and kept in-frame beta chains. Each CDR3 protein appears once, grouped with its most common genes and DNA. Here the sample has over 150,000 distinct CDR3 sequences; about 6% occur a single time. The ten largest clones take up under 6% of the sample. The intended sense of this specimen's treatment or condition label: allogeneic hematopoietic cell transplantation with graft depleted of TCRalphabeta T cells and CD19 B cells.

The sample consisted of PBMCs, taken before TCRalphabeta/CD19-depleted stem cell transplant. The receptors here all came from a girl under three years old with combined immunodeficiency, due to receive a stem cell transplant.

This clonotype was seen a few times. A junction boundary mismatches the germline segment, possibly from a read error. CDR3: CAISFPVDTLTGANVLTF. The CDR3 nucleotides read TGTGCCATCAGTTTCCCTGTGGACACCCTTACTGGGGCCAACGTCCTGACTTTC. The J gene is TRBJ2-6, the V gene TRBV12-3 or TRBV12-4, with a possible D match to TRBD1 (5 bases). This CDR3 has 18 amino acids.

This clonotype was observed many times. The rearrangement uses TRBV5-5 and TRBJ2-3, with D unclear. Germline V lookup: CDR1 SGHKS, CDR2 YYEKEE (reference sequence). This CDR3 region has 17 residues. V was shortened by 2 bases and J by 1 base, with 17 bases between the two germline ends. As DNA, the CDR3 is TGTGCCAGCAGCTTTAGTCTTGTGAGTCTCGGCACAGATACGCAGTATTTT. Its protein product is CASSFSLVSLGTDTQYF.